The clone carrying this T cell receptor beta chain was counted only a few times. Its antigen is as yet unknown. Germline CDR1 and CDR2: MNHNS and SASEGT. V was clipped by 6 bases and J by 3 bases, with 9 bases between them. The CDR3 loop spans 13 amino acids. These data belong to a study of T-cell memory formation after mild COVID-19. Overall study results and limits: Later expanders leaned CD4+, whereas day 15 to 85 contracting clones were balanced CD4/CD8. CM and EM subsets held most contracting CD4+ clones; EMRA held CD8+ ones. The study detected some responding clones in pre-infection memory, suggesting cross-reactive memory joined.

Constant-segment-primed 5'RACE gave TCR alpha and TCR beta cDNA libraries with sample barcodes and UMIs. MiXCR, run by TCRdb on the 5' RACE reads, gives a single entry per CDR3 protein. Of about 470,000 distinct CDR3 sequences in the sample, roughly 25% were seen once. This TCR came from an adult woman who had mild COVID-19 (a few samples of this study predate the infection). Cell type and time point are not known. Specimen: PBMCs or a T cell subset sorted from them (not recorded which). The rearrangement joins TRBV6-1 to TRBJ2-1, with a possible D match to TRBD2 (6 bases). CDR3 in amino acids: CASRGLGYNEQFF. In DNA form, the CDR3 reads TGTGCCAGCAGGGGACTCGGCTACAATGAGCAGTTCTTC.